This T cell receptor beta chain was found in a study of cytomegalovirus exposure and HLA in healthy donors. PCR used 60 Vbeta primers and 13 Jbeta primers. The data were produced by immunoSEQ multiplex PCR, yet TCRdb's version contains in-frame clones alone and is incomplete. The sample gives approximately 300,000 clones, 80% of which show up once; 0.3% to 0.35% is in the top ten. V gave up 2 bases and J gave up 11 bases, with 9 bases separating them. The CDR3 is 12 amino acids. CDR1 ENHRY and CDR2 SYGVKD come from the germline V gene. The sequence was obtained from a girl aged 2-10 years in good health and CMV-seronegative. This chain joins TRBV10-3 and TRBJ1-4; D gene unclear. The material sequenced was PBMCs. CDR3 sequence: CAISEAAEKLFF. CDR3 nucleotides: TGTGCCATCAGTGAGGCGGCAGAGAAACTGTTTTTT.